The clone carrying this T cell receptor (beta chain) was seen more than once but under ten times. What it binds is not known. PCR was performed a second time for about 6 to 12 cycles using a sample-barcoded 5' primer and a J-beta primer mix. Tagging of each cDNA molecule was performed by a template-switch adaptor with 12 random nucleotides. Every sample produced at least 2.5 million CDR3-containing paired-end reads. TCRdb reprocessed the 5' RACE reads via MiXCR and lists one record per CDR3 protein. The table records roughly 800,000 distinct CDR3 sequences, about 62% of them present only once. This specimen comes from a study of blood T cells in healthy people across ages. Overall study results and limits: Long-lived donors carried more naive CD4+ cells and greater diversity than aged donors. As naive T cell percentage varied, TCR beta diversity correlated strongly with it.

Trimming cost V 7 bases and J 4 bases; bases outside gene matches: 13. The V gene's germline CDR1 is SGHAT and CDR2 FQNNGV. The CDR3 has 16 residues. Source material: blood. The V and J genes are TRBV11-2 and TRBJ1-3; 7 nucleotides align to TRBD1. The origin of this receptor is a man aged 25-40 years in good health. The CDR3 reads CASTLSDRARGNTIYF. In DNA, the CDR3 is TGTGCCAGCACCCTATCTGACAGGGCGCGCGGAAACACCATATATTTT.